What follows describes a single T cell receptor (beta chain). Its target is unknown. The data originate from a study of graft-versus-host responses after intestinal transplantation. Study summary: Recipients across the board were started on anti-thymocyte globulin induction, then kept on tacrolimus and steroids for around three years. Notes on the study in general: GvH clones were found in recipient marrow; some appeared first in ileum or blood.

The CDR3 is 15 residues long. Germline V gives CDR1 SGHNT, CDR2 YYREEE (reference sequence). The V end was cut by 2 bases, the J end by 2 bases, with 14 bases between. The table came from immunoSEQ multiplex PCR; TCRdb's copy has only in-frame clones and leaves some out. The repertoire includes 90,000 to 120,000 clones, roughly nine tenths of them detected once, and roughly 1% sits in the top ten. Sequences were derived from unstimulated CD4+ T cells sorted from spleen or lymph node cells, sampled before intestinal transplant. The source of this sequence is a human donor who received an intestinal transplant. V usage is TRBV5-4 and J usage is TRBJ2-7; unclear D gene. CDR3 loop: CASSFQALTTYEQYF. The CDR3 nucleotides are TGTGCCAGCAGCTTTCAGGCGCTTACCACCTACGAGCAGTACTTC.